Below, one T cell receptor (beta chain) is given with its context. In the original analysis: Estimation of nucleated cell counts relied on the amplification of reference gene primers. Clones were read by immunoSEQ multiplex PCR, and TCRdb kept only the in-frame ones, dropping some. The DNA was the basis for D and trimming; V, J and clone size are from that table. The sample has 30,000 to 40,000 clones; roughly 84% are singletons. Germline V gene lookup returns CDR1 SGHAT and CDR2 FQNNGV. V lost 2 bases and J lost 6; bases outside the gene matches: 2. There are 14 residues in the CDR3. The entry originates in a study of blood T cell repertoires in COVID-19. Study background: Donors in the United States, Italy and Spain gave samples during acute or convalescent COVID-19. Sample material is recorded as cDNA or gDNA derived from T cells, B-cell-depleted T cells, or PBMCs.

The sample was peripheral blood. The sequence was collected from a human donor in a cohort sampled during active COVID-19. The chain uses TRBV11-2 and TRBJ2-3; TRBD2 matches at 10 bases. The CDR3 here is CASSLSGGADTQYF. The CDR3, as DNA: TGTGCCAGCAGCTTAAGCGGGGGGGCGGATACGCAGTATTTT.